These 25 T cell receptor beta chains were sequenced from one sample in a study of blood T cell repertoires in COVID-19. The assay was immunoSEQ multiplex PCR, and TCRdb's table has in-frame clones only and misses some. The sample lists about 180,000 clones, 86% occurring once. Sequences were obtained from PBMCs or T cells enriched from blood (not recorded which). These receptors were taken from a woman younger than 45 who had recovered from COVID-19.

J is TRBJ2-7 and V is TRBV6-2 or TRBV6-3, with D unresolved. Trimming took 0 bases from V and 5 from J, leaving 17 bases between them. From germline, CDR1 is MNHEY and CDR2 SVGEGT. The CDR3 loop spans 16 amino acids. The CDR3 spells CASSYSIRSERHEQYF. The CDR3 DNA reads TGTGCCAGCAGTTACTCGATCCGCAGCGAGCGACACGAGCAGTACTTC.

The chain employs TRBV28 and TRBJ2-7, with a tentative D call TRBD1 (5 bases). Trimming stripped 7 bases from V and 1 base from J, with 17 bases between. The CDR3 contains 15 residues. Germline V gene lookup returns CDR1 MDHEN and CDR2 SYDVKM. CDR3 bases: TGTGCCAGCATCCCAGGACATGCTTCGTCCTACGAGCAGTACTTC. This translates into CASIPGHASSYEQYF.

This clone was recorded only once. The rearrangement joins TRBV2 to TRBJ2-7; 15 nucleotides line up with TRBD2. The CDR3 contains 14 residues. Trimming removed 6 bases from V and 4 bases from J; junction bases left unmatched: 1. The V gene's germline CDR1 is SNHLY and CDR2 FYNNEI. The CDR3 spells CASRGTSGRYEQYF. Written as DNA, the CDR3 is TGTGCCAGCAGGGGGACTAGCGGGAGGTACGAGCAGTACTTC.

The chain uses TRBV28 and TRBJ2-3; D possibly corresponds to TRBD1 (6 bases). CDR1 is MDHEN and CDR2 is SYDVKM in the germline V gene. The CDR3 is 14 residues long. Trimming pared 6 bases from V and 1 base from J, leaving 11 bases between. CDR3 residues: CASSWDTGTDTQYF. The DNA for the CDR3 is TGTGCCAGCAGCTGGGACACCGGCACAGATACGCAGTATTTT. Drawing the rest from reference TRBV28 and TRBJ2-3, the complete variable domain is DVKVTQSSRYLVKRTGEKVFLECVQDMDHENMFWYRQDPGLGLRLIYFSYDVKMKEKGDIPEGYSVSREKKERFSLILESASTNQTSMYLCASSWDTGTDTQYFGPGTRLTVL.

The chain carries TRBV2 and TRBJ2-7; 7 nucleotides agree with TRBD2. V gave up 6 bases and J gave up 7 bases; unmatched junction bases: 12. Per germline, CDR1 SNHLY and CDR2 FYNNEI. The CDR3 is made up of 14 amino acids. Here the CDR3 reads CASRERLAGREQYF. The CDR3 DNA reads TGTGCCAGCAGGGAAAGACTAGCCGGGAGAGAGCAGTACTTC.

This clone has a handful of counts. This chain joins TRBV2 and TRBJ2-7; 7 positions match TRBD1. J was trimmed by 7 bases and V by 2 bases; bases with no gene match: 5. The CDR3 spans 13 residues. Germline V CDR1 and CDR2: SNHLY, FYNNEI. The CDR3 protein is CASSESRTGEQYF. CDR3 DNA: TGTGCCAGCAGTGAATCCAGGACAGGAGAGCAGTACTTC.

The chain links TRBV3-1 (or the pseudogene TRBV3-2) to TRBJ1-4; TRBD1 might be the D (6 bases). Germline-derived CDR1 and CDR2 are LGHDT and YNNKEL (reference sequence). The CDR3 consists of 17 residues. The V gene lost 1 base and the J gene lost 11 bases, with 23 bases spanning the gap. The CDR3 is CASSQGVTGDIGGKLFF. Written as DNA, the CDR3 is TGTGCCAGCAGCCAAGGAGTGACAGGCGATATAGGTGGGAAACTGTTTTTT.

A single count supports this clone. This sequence joins TRBV27 and TRBJ2-7; 9 bases agree with TRBD2. CDR3 length: 15 amino acids. The V and J ends lost 4 bases and 2 bases, in that order; junction bases with no gene match: 6. The germline CDR1 and CDR2 sequences are MNHEY and SMNVEV (reference sequence). The CDR3 protein is CASSSGTSTPYEQYF. The CDR3 DNA reads TGTGCCAGCAGTTCCGGGACTAGCACTCCCTACGAGCAGTACTTC.

The V call is TRBV12-3 or TRBV12-4, the J call TRBJ2-1; no definite D call. The V and J ends lost 6 bases and 7 bases respectively, with 10 bases between them. The CDR3 extends over 12 amino acids. CDR3 nucleotides: TGTGCCAGCAGCTCTCGTTTAAATGAGCAGTTCTTC. It translates to CASSSRLNEQFF.

The V and J genes are TRBV7-8 and TRBJ2-2; 9 nucleotides agree with TRBD1. There are 17 residues in the CDR3. After removal of 0 bases from V and 5 bases from J, the junction contained 7 bases not matched to a gene. Germline loops: CDR1 SGHVS, CDR2 FQNEAQ. DNA of the CDR3: TGTGCCAGCAGCTTAGCTTTGGACAGGGGATGGACCGGGGAGCTGTTTTTT. Translated, it gives CASSLALDRGWTGELFF.

This rearrangement joins TRBV27 to TRBJ2-7; the D gene is possibly TRBD2 (6 bases). Trimming removed 5 bases at V and 1 base at J, with 18 bases between. This CDR3 is built from 16 residues. The V gene's germline CDR1 is MNHEY and CDR2 SMNVEV (reference sequence). The CDR3 DNA reads TGTGCCAGCAGTGCTCGAGGAGGGGCGATTTCCTACGAGCAGTACTTC. Translation gives CASSARGGAISYEQYF.

The chain joins TRBV7-7 to TRBJ2-1; 16 bases are shared with TRBD2. CDR1 and CDR2 from the germline V gene are SSHAT and FNYEAQ (reference sequence). The CDR3 sequence is 16 residues long. With 5 bases clipped from V and 9 bases from J, the junction kept 7 bases outside the gene matches. CDR3 in amino acids: CASSPTGTSGRGEQFF. The CDR3, as DNA: TGTGCCAGCAGCCCGACGGGGACTAGCGGGAGGGGTGAGCAGTTCTTC.

The chain carries TRBV28 and TRBJ1-2; TRBD1 aligns across 9 bases. The CDR3 spans 15 residues. Losses at the gene ends were 5 bases for V and 2 bases for J; bases not matched to a gene: 6. The germline CDR1 and CDR2 sequences are MDHEN and SYDVKM. This CDR3 reads CASSLTQGANYGYTF. The CDR3 DNA follows: TGTGCCAGCAGTCTAACACAGGGGGCGAACTATGGCTACACCTTC.

The CDR3 DNA sequence: TGTGCCAGCACCCTTCGGGGATCGGACAGGGTCAACTCTGGGGCCAACGTCCTGACTTTC. Its protein product is CASTLRGSDRVNSGANVLTF. The chain combines TRBV7-9 with TRBJ2-6; TRBD1 matches at 8 bases. The CDR3 runs to 20 residues. The germline gives CDR1 SEHNR, CDR2 FQNEAQ (reference sequence). The V gene end was trimmed by 7 bases and the J gene end by 0 bases; junction bases not matched to a gene: 17.

The chain links TRBV28 to TRBJ1-1; 9 nucleotides align to TRBD1. With 6 bases clipped from V and 4 bases from J, the junction kept 3 bases outside the gene matches. Germline values: CDR1 MDHEN, CDR2 SYDVKM. The CDR3 consists of 13 residues. Here the CDR3 DNA reads TGTGCCAGCAGGGGACAGGGAGGCACTGAAGCTTTCTTT. Translation gives CASRGQGGTEAFF.

The rearrangement joins TRBV18 to TRBJ2-1; 9 bases are a match to TRBD2. Germline loops: CDR1 KGHSH, CDR2 LQKENI. The CDR3 contains 15 residues. The junction had 8 bases not matched to a gene; V was cut back by 3 bases and J by 8 bases. CDR3 protein: CASSPDSGSGYEQFF. The CDR3 nucleotides read TGTGCCAGCTCACCGGATAGCGGGAGTGGCTATGAGCAGTTCTTC.

J is TRBJ1-2 and V is TRBV5-1; 7 bases are a match to TRBD1. CDR1 is SGHRS, CDR2 YFSETQ, per germline. The ends lost 2 bases at V and 4 bases at J; junction bases unmatched: 2. CDR3 length: 13 residues. The CDR3 nucleotides are TGCGCCAGCAGCTTTCCAGGGGGCTATGGCTACACCTTC. This gives the protein CASSFPGGYGYTF.

The chain employs TRBV5-6 and TRBJ1-2; D remains ambiguous. V was clipped by 4 bases and J by 14 bases, with 21 bases between them. In germline, CDR1 is SGHDT, CDR2 YYEEEE. The CDR3 length is 13 residues. The CDR3 sequence: CASSPSTTRRVTF. The CDR3 DNA reads as TGTGCCAGCAGCCCATCGACGACTCGGAGAGTGACCTTC.

This chain joins TRBV19 and TRBJ1-5; D might be TRBD1 (6 bases). The germline CDR1 and CDR2 sequences are LNHDA and SQIVND (reference sequence). V was pared by 6 bases and J by 3 bases, with 18 bases between. The CDR3 has 16 residues. The CDR3 loop is CASSQGRVIVNQPQHF. CDR3 bases: TGTGCCAGTAGCCAGGGGCGGGTTATAGTCAATCAGCCCCAGCATTTT.

This chain connects TRBV10-3 to TRBJ2-1, with 12 bases lining up with TRBD2. CDR3 size: 14 residues. The germline V gene has CDR1 ENHRY and CDR2 SYGVKD. The trim removed 6 bases at V and 5 bases at J, leaving 2 bases unmatched. Written as DNA, the CDR3 is TGTGCCATCAGACTAGCGGGAGGCGACAATGAGCAGTTCTTC. It encodes CAIRLAGGDNEQFF.

This clone was observed a few times. The chain couples TRBV3-1 (or the pseudogene TRBV3-2) to TRBJ2-1; TRBD2 might be the D (5 bases). The ends were cut back, 0 bases at V and 1 base at J, with 10 bases in the middle. The CDR3 is 16 amino acids. Germline CDR1 is LGHDT and CDR2 is YNNKEL (reference sequence). Here the CDR3 reads CASSQERASSYNEQFF. CDR3 bases: TGTGCCAGCAGCCAAGAGAGGGCCTCTTCCTACAATGAGCAGTTCTTC.

The chain combines TRBV12-3 or TRBV12-4 with TRBJ2-7; 7 bases line up with TRBD2. V dropped 8 bases and J dropped 3; count of bases not matched to a gene: 7. The CDR3 covers 13 residues. CDR3 in amino acids: CASLSGGGYEQYF. The CDR3, as DNA: TGTGCCAGCCTTTCGGGGGGAGGCTACGAGCAGTACTTC.

J is TRBJ2-5 and V is TRBV24-1; 8 bases align to TRBD1. The CDR3 has 15 amino acids. Per the germline V gene, CDR1 is KGHDR and CDR2 is SFDVKD. Unmatched junction bases numbered 3, after V lost 4 bases and J lost 0 bases. This CDR3 reads CATSDPGQDQETQYF. The CDR3 DNA sequence: TGTGCCACCAGTGACCCGGGACAGGACCAAGAGACCCAGTACTTC.

The rearrangement links TRBV6-2 or TRBV6-3 to TRBJ2-4, with TRBD2 identical over 7 bases. J was trimmed by 3 bases and V by 2 bases; bases with no gene match: 4. Germline lookup yields CDR1 MNHEY and CDR2 SVGEGT. The CDR3 consists of 15 residues. In nucleotides, the CDR3 is TGTGCCAGCAGTTACCGGGGGGTGGGCAAAAACATTCAGTACTTC. Translation: CASSYRGVGKNIQYF.

The rearrangement links TRBV6-4 to TRBJ2-1; TRBD2 aligns across 10 bases. The CDR3 sequence is 19 residues long. With V trimmed by 3 bases and J by 5 bases, 16 bases remained unmatched. Germline-derived CDR1 and CDR2 are MRHNA and SNTAGT. CDR3 protein: CASSELPPLAGVKHNEQFF. CDR3 DNA sequence: TGTGCCAGCAGTGAGCTTCCACCCCTAGCGGGAGTTAAACACAATGAGCAGTTCTTC.